Listed below are T cell receptor beta chains from one sample, sequenced in a study of cytomegalovirus exposure and HLA in healthy donors. Clones were read by immunoSEQ multiplex PCR, and TCRdb kept only the in-frame ones, dropping some. The sample lists hundreds of thousands of clones; roughly 89% were seen once. Input material: PBMCs. The receptors stem from a woman under 30 in good health and CMV-seronegative. Both conserved end residues are part of each CDR3. D genes are given only for firm matches. The size entry is marked missing in some rows and otherwise reads once, few, many or a size class.

cdr3_length: 12; v_call: TRBV28; clone_size: -; j_call: TRBJ1-2; d_call: -; cdr3_nt: TGTGCCAGCAGTTCCACAGGGAATGGCTACACCTTC; cdr3_aa: CASSSTGNGYTF
cdr3_length: 13; v_call: TRBV11-2; clone_size: -; j_call: TRBJ1-5; d_call: -; cdr3_nt: TGTGCCAGCAGCTTAGGTGGGGAGCAGCCCCAGCATTTT; cdr3_aa: CASSLGGEQPQHF
cdr3_length: 14; v_call: TRBV7-9; clone_size: -; j_call: TRBJ2-2; d_call: -; cdr3_nt: TGTGCCAGCAGACCTCAGGGCAACACCGGGGAGCTGTTTTTT; cdr3_aa: CASRPQGNTGELFF
cdr3_length: 14; v_call: TRBV27; clone_size: -; j_call: TRBJ2-5; d_call: TRBD1; cdr3_nt: TGTGCCAGCAGTTACGGGACAGGGGAAGAGACCCAGTACTTC; cdr3_aa: CASSYGTGEETQYF
cdr3_length: 11; v_call: TRBV28; clone_size: -; j_call: TRBJ2-7; d_call: -; cdr3_nt: TGTGCCAGCAGGACTTCCTACGAGCAGTACTTC; cdr3_aa: CASRTSYEQYF
cdr3_length: 12; v_call: TRBV4-1; clone_size: -; j_call: TRBJ2-3; d_call: -; cdr3_nt: TGCGCCAGCAGCCAAGGCGCAGATACGCAGTATTTT; cdr3_aa: CASSQGADTQYF
cdr3_length: 14; v_call: TRBV11-2; clone_size: many; j_call: TRBJ2-7; d_call: -; cdr3_nt: TGTGCCAGCAGCTTACTCTCGGGAAATTACGAGCAGTACTTC; cdr3_aa: CASSLLSGNYEQYF
cdr3_length: 16; v_call: TRBV11-2; clone_size: -; j_call: TRBJ1-2; d_call: -; cdr3_nt: TGTGCCAGCAGCCCATCAAGCGGCCCTACCGGTGAAGGCTACACCTTC; cdr3_aa: CASSPSSGPTGEGYTF
cdr3_length: 16; v_call: TRBV7-9; clone_size: -; j_call: TRBJ2-5; d_call: -; cdr3_nt: TGTGCCAGCAGCTTAGCGCCAGGTGGTGTAAAAGAGACCCAGTACTTC; cdr3_aa: CASSLAPGGVKETQYF
cdr3_length: 13; v_call: TRBV27; clone_size: -; j_call: TRBJ2-1; d_call: -; cdr3_nt: TGTGCCAGCAGTCAAAGACAGGTACATGAGCAGTTCTTC; cdr3_aa: CASSQRQVHEQFF